This TCR beta chain was captured by sequencing in a study of blood T cell repertoires in COVID-19. Study background: Italy, Spain and the United States were the sources of the convalescent and acute COVID-19 samples.

There are 13 residues in the CDR3. Germline assignment: CDR1 GTSNPN and CDR2 SVGIG (reference sequence). Trimming cost V 1 base and J 4 bases, with 10 bases left between them. Authors' data handling: Amplification of reference gene primers was used by the study to estimate nucleated cell counts. Libraries were prepared by immunoSEQ multiplex PCR; TCRdb keeps only in-frame clonotypes and omits some of them. V, J and clone size are those of that table, while D and trimming were read from the DNA. The data show over 200,000 clones, with roughly 90% seen just once and 1.5% to 2% held by the top ten. The V and J genes are TRBV30 and TRBJ1-1; D unresolved. This clonotype originated in a middle-aged man with active or convalescent COVID-19. Sequencing was carried out using peripheral blood. This CDR3 reads CAWSDQLATEAFF. The CDR3 coding sequence is TGTGCCTGGAGTGACCAGTTGGCCACTGAAGCTTTCTTT. The variable domain in full, completed from reference TRBV30 and TRBJ1-1, reads SQTIHQWPATLVQPVGSPLSLECTVEGTSNPNLYWYRQAAGRGLQLLFYSVGIGQISSEVPQNLSASRPQDRQFILSSKKLLLSDSGFYLCAWSDQLATEAFFGQGTRLTVV.